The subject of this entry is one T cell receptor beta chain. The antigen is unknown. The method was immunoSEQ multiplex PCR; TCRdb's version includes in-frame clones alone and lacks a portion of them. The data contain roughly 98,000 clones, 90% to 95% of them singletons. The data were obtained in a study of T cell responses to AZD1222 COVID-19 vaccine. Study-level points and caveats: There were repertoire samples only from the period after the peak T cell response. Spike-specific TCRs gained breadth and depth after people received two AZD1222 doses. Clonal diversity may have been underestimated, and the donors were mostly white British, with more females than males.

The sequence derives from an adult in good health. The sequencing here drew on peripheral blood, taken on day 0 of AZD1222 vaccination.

In DNA, the CDR3 is TGTGCCAGTAGTCGTGCCACACTAAACACTGAAGCTTTCTTT. This codes for CASSRATLNTEAFF. V gene TRBV19 combines with J gene TRBJ1-1; D not resolved. Germline lookup yields CDR1 LNHDA and CDR2 SQIVND (reference sequence). V gave up 5 bases and J gave up 2 bases, with 12 bases separating them. The CDR3 spans 14 residues. The complete variable domain, with remaining parts taken from reference TRBV19 and TRBJ1-1, reads DGGITQSPKYLFRKEGQNVTLSCEQNLNHDAMYWYRQDPGQGLRLIYYSQIVNDFQKGDIAEGYSVSREKKESFPLTVTSAQKNPTAFYLCASSRATLNTEAFFGQGTRLTVV.